Below, 3 T cell receptor beta chains from the same sample are listed, as sequenced in a study of OX40 agonist ivuxolimab in advanced cancers. Assay: immunoSEQ multiplex PCR; the TCRdb copy retains only in-frame clones and omits some. In the table there are 45,000 or so clones, 88% of which are singletons. This material consisted of CD4+ or CD8+ T cells sorted from blood, taken in a trial of the OX40 agonist ivuxolimab. These receptor sequences come from an adult with an advanced solid tumor such as melanoma, head and neck, liver or kidney cancer.

This clone showed up just a few times. The chain carries TRBV23-1 and TRBJ2-2; D tentatively fits TRBD1 or TRBD2 (5 bases each). TRBV23-1 is an open reading frame whose function is uncertain. This CDR3 spans 18 amino acids. V was cut by 0 bases and J by 0 bases, with 14 bases left in between. The CDR3 here is CASSQSLDRPSNTGELFF. CDR3 DNA: TGCGCCAGCAGTCAATCACTAGACAGACCTTCGAACACCGGGGAGCTGTTTTTT.

The rearrangement joins TRBV7-2 to TRBJ2-1; D remains unclear. CDR1 and CDR2 (germline): SGHTA, FQGNSA. This CDR3 region has 12 residues. V lost 1 base, J lost 10 bases, and 8 bases lay in between. The CDR3 spells CASSLGHPEQFF. In DNA form, the CDR3 reads TGTGCCAGCAGCTTAGGGCACCCAGAGCAGTTCTTC.

This clone was counted only a few times. V and J are TRBV7-9 and TRBJ2-5; TRBD2 might be the D (6 bases). This CDR3 spans 14 amino acids. CDR1 SEHNR and CDR2 FQNEAQ come from the germline V gene (reference sequence). Trimming removed 5 bases at V and 1 base at J, with 11 bases between. The CDR3 here is CASSRKGLQETQYF. CDR3 nucleotide sequence: TGTGCCAGCAGCCGGAAGGGACTCCAAGAGACCCAGTACTTC.